The TCR beta chain under discussion was sequenced for a study of cytomegalovirus exposure and HLA in healthy donors. Study-level results: Later analysis suggested most CMV-associated TCR beta chains were HLA-restricted.

These donors, healthy bone marrow donors, were studied. CDR1 is MNHEY, CDR2 SMNVEV, per germline (reference sequence). This CDR3 has 11 amino acids. V gave up 2 bases and J gave up 12 bases, with 8 bases separating them. PCR was performed using 60 Vbeta and 13 Jbeta primers. Profiled with immunoSEQ multiplex PCR; TCRdb holds only in-frame clones, not every one. This sample yields some 91,000 clones, of which 65% to 80% are seen a single time; approximately 6.4% belongs to the top ten. A remark on this clone: Its antigen remains unidentified.

The TCR sequence derives from a middle-aged man in good health and CMV-seropositive. This chain uses TRBV27 with TRBJ2-1; D unclear. The specimen was PBMCs. CDR3 in amino acids: CASSLGAWQFF. The DNA for the CDR3 is TGTGCCAGCAGTTTAGGAGCGTGGCAGTTCTTC.